This TCR beta chain was documented in a study of cytomegalovirus exposure and HLA in healthy donors. Primers for the PCR totalled 60 Vbeta and 13 Jbeta. TCRdb's table, derived via immunoSEQ multiplex PCR, lists solely in-frame clones and lacks some. The sample has roughly 180,000 clones, 82% seen once. The germline gives CDR1 DFQATT, CDR2 SNEGSKA (reference sequence). Trimming pared 0 bases from V and 7 bases from J, leaving 7 bases between. This CDR3 is 11 amino acids long. The receptor was derived from a male donor in good health and CMV-seronegative. The sequenced sample consisted of PBMCs. This chain joins TRBV20-1 and TRBJ2-7; the D is unclear. CDR3 nucleotide sequence: TGCAGTGCTAGAGATCTTGTGGAGCAGTACTTC. Translated, it gives CSARDLVEQYF.